Listed here are 8 T cell receptor beta chains from one sample, sequenced in a study of OX40 agonist ivuxolimab in advanced cancers. Only in-frame clones appear in the TCRdb table, and some are missing; sequencing was by immunoSEQ multiplex PCR. The top ten hold around 9.3% of the sample, which has 9,500 to 13,000 clones, about 82% seen once. Sequencing was performed on CD4+ or CD8+ T cells sorted from blood, taken in a trial of the OX40 agonist ivuxolimab. The receptor source for this set is an adult with an advanced solid tumor such as melanoma, head and neck, liver or kidney cancer.

This clone was seen only a few times. The rearrangement uses TRBV28 and TRBJ1-2, with 9 nucleotides matching TRBD1. Trimming took 3 bases from V and 1 from J; bases not matched to a gene: 3. Germline V gene lookup returns CDR1 MDHEN and CDR2 SYDVKM. The CDR3 spans 15 residues. DNA for the CDR3: TGTGCCAGCAGTTTGGACAGGGGTAATAACTATGGCTACACCTTC. It yields the protein CASSLDRGNNYGYTF.

The gene calls are TRBV7-6 and TRBJ2-7; no clear D. CDR3 length equals 15 residues. Germline assignment: CDR1 SGHVS and CDR2 FNYEAQ. Trimming left V 1 base short and J 1 base short, with 11 bases between. Written as DNA, the CDR3 is TGTGCCAGCAGCTTAGTTGTGGAAACTTCCTACGAGCAGTACTTC. Translation: CASSLVVETSYEQYF.

This chain uses TRBV9 with TRBJ1-2, with a possible D match to TRBD1 (5 bases). The CDR3 has 14 amino acids. The V and J ends lost 0 bases and 7 bases respectively, with 13 bases between them. CDR1 and CDR2 (germline): SGDLS, YYNGEE. The CDR3 is CASSVAGIAGGYTF. In DNA form, the CDR3 reads TGTGCCAGCAGCGTAGCAGGGATCGCGGGTGGCTACACCTTC.

This chain connects TRBV29-1 to TRBJ1-2; D unclear. CDR3 length: 8 residues. Trimming left V 4 bases short and J 8 bases short, with 2 bases between. Per germline, CDR1 SQVTM and CDR2 ANQGSEA. The CDR3: CSVVGYTF. For the CDR3, the DNA is TGCAGCGTTGTAGGCTACACCTTC.

The chain joins TRBV19 to TRBJ2-7, with D possibly being TRBD1 (6 bases). The CDR3 covers 14 residues. Germline-derived CDR1 and CDR2 are LNHDA and SQIVND (reference sequence). V lost 5 bases, J lost 3 bases, and 14 bases lay in between. CDR3 in DNA: TGTGCCAGTAGTGCTACGACAGGAAGCTACGAGCAGTACTTC. It codes for CASSATTGSYEQYF.

The CDR3 DNA sequence: TGTGCCATAACAGATGGAGAGACCCAGTACTTC. This codes for CAITDGETQYF. The rearrangement uses TRBV28 and TRBJ2-5; D gene ambiguous. CDR1 and CDR2 (germline): MDHEN, SYDVKM. Trimming removed 10 bases at V and 4 bases at J, with 10 bases between. This CDR3 contains 11 residues.

Concerning this clone itself: A junction end diverges from the germline sequence, so it may reflect a read error. This chain links TRBV7-9 with TRBJ2-1, with 14 bases matching TRBD2. CDR1 and CDR2 from the germline V gene are SEHNR and FQNEAQ (reference sequence). This CDR3 has 17 residues. The CDR3: CASSPRLAGGSYNAQFF. In nucleotides, the CDR3 is TGTGCCAGCAGTCCCAGACTAGCGGGAGGGAGTTACAATGCGCAGTTCTTC.

This chain links TRBV9 with TRBJ2-1; no clear D gene. The V gene lost 3 bases and the J gene lost 4 bases, with 8 bases spanning the gap. This CDR3 has 13 residues. Germline lookup yields CDR1 SGDLS and CDR2 YYNGEE. The CDR3 protein is CASSEGGYNEQFF. The CDR3 DNA reads TGTGCCAGCAGCGAGGGCGGTTACAATGAGCAGTTCTTC. Using reference TRBV9 and TRBJ2-1 for the parts outside the CDR3, the full variable domain is DSGVTQTPKHLITATGQRVTLRCSPRSGDLSVYWYQQSLDQGLQFLIQYYNGEERAKGNILERFSAQQFPDLHSELNLSSLELGDSALYFCASSEGGYNEQFFGPGTRLTVL.